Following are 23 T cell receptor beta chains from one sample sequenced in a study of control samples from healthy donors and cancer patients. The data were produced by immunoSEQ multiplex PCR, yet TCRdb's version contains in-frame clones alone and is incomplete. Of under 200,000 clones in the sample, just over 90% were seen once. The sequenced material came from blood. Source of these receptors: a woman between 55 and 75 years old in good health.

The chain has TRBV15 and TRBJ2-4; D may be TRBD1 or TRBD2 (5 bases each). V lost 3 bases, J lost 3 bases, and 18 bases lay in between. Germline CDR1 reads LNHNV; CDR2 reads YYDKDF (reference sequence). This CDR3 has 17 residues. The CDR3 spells CATSRGTVTIDKNIQYF. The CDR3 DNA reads TGTGCCACCAGCAGGGGGACGGTGACTATCGACAAAAACATTCAGTACTTC.

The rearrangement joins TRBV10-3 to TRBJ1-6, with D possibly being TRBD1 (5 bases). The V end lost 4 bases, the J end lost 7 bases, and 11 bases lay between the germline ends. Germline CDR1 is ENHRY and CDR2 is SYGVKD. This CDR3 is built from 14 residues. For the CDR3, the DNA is TGTGCCATCAGTGTCCGGGGCGAAAATTCACCCCTCCACTTT. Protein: CAISVRGENSPLHF.

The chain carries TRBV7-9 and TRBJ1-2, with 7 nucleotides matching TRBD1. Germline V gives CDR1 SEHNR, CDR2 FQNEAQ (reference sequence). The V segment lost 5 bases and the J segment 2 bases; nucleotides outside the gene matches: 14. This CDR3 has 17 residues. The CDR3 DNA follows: TGTGCCAGCAGCCCCAGTGGGACAGCAAATCCCAACTATGGCTACACCTTC. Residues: CASSPSGTANPNYGYTF.

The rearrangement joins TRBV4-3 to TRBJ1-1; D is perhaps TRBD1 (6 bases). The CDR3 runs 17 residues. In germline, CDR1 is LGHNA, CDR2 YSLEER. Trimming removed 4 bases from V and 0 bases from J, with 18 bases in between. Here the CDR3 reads CASSPTPGGWMNTEAFF. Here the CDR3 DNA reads TGCGCCAGCAGCCCAACCCCGGGGGGCTGGATGAACACTGAAGCTTTCTTT.

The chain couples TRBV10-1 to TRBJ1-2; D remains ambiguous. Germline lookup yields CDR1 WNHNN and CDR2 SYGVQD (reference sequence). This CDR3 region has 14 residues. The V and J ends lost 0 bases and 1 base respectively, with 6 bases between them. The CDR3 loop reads CASSESVINYGYTF. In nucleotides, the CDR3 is TGCGCCAGCAGTGAGTCGGTCATTAACTATGGCTACACCTTC.

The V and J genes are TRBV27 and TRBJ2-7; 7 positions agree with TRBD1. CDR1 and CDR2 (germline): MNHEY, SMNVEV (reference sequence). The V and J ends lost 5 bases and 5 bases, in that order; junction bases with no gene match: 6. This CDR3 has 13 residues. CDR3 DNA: TGTGCCAGCAGTGGTACAGGGGTCGACGAGCAGTACTTC. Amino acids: CASSGTGVDEQYF.

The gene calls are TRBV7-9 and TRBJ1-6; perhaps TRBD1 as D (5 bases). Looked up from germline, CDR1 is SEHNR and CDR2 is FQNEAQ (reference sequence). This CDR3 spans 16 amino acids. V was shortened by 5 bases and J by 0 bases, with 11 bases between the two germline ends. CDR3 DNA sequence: TGTGCCAGCAGCGGGACGCGGAGCTCCTATAATTCACCCCTCCACTTT. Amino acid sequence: CASSGTRSSYNSPLHF.

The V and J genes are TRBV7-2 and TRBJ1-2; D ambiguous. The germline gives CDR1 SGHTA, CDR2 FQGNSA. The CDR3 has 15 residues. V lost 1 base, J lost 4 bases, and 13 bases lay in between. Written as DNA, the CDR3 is TGTGCCAGCAGCTTAGGGAGGGCACCACTCTATGGCTACACCTTC. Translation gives CASSLGRAPLYGYTF.

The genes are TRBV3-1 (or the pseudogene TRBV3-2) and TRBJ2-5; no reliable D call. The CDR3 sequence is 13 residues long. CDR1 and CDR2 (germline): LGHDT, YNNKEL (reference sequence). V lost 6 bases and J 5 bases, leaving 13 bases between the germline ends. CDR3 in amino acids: CASSQLQHETQYF. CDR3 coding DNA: TGTGCCAGCAGTCAACTACAGCACGAGACCCAGTACTTC.

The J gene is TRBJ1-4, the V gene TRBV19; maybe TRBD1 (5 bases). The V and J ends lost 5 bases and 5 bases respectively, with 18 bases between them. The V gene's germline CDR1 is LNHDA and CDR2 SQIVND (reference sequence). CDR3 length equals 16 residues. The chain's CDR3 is CASSPPGHQINEKLFF. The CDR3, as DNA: TGTGCCAGTAGTCCCCCCGGACACCAAATAAATGAAAAACTGTTTTTT.

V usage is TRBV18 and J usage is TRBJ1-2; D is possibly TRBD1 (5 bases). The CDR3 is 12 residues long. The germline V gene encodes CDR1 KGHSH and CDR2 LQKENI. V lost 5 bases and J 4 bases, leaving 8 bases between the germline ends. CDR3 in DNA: TGTGCCAGCTCAGTCGACAGCTATGGCTACACCTTC. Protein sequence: CASSVDSYGYTF.

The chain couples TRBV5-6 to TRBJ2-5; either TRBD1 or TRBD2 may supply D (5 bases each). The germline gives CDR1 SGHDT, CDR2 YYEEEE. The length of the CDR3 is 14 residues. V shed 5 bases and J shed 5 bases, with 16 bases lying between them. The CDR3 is CASRSTGARETQYF. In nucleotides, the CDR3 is TGTGCCAGCAGAAGTACCGGGGCGAGGGAGACCCAGTACTTC.

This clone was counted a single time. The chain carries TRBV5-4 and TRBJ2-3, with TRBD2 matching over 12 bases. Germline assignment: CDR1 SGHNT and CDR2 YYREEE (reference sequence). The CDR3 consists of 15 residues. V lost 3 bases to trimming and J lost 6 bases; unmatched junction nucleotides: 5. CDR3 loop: CASSSSGGAWDTQYF. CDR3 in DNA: TGTGCCAGCAGCTCTAGCGGGGGGGCCTGGGATACGCAGTATTTT.

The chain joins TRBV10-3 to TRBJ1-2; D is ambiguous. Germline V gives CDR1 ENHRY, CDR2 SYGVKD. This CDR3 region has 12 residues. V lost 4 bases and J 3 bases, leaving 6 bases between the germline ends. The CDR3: CAISGSDYGYTF. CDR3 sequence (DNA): TGTGCCATCAGTGGCTCTGACTATGGCTACACCTTC.

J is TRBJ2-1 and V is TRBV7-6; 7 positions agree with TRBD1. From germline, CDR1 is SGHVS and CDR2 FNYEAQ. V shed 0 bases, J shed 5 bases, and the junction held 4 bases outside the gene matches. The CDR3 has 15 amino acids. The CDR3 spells CASSLARTGNNEQFF. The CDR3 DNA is TGTGCCAGCAGCTTAGCGAGGACAGGAAACAATGAGCAGTTCTTC.

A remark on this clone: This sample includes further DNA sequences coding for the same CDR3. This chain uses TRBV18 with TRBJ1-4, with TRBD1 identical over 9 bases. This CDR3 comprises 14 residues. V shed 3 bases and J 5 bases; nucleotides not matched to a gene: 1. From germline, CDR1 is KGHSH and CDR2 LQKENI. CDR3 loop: CASSPGTGNEKLFF. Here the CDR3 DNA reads TGTGCCAGCTCACCTGGGACAGGGAATGAAAAACTGTTTTTT.

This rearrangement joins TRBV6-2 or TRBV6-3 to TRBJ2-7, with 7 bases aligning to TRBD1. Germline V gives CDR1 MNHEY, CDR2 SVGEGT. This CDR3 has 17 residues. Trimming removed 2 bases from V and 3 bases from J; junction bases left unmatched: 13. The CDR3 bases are TGTGCCAGCAGTTACCCCGGGACAGCGTTTTCGTTCTACGAGCAGTACTTC. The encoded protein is CASSYPGTAFSFYEQYF.

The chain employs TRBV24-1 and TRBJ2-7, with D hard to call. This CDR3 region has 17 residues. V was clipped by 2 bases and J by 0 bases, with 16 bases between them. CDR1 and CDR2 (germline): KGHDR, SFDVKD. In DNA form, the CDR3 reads TGTGCCACCAGTGATTCCGCCCCGGGCCTCAACTCCTACGAGCAGTACTTC. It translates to CATSDSAPGLNSYEQYF.

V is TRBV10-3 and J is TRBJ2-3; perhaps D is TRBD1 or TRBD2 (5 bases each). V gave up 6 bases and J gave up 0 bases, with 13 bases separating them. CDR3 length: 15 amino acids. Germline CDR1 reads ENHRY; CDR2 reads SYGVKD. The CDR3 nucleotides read TGTGCCATCAGCCCAGGGAGCTCTAGCACAGATACGCAGTATTTT. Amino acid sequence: CAISPGSSSTDTQYF.

The chain's CDR3 is CASSIFPPGQGLETQYF. CDR3 sequence (DNA): TGTGCCAGTAGTATATTCCCCCCGGGACAGGGTTTGGAGACCCAGTACTTC. The rearrangement joins TRBV19 to TRBJ2-5, with 9 nucleotides matching TRBD1. This CDR3 is built from 17 residues. Per germline, CDR1 LNHDA and CDR2 SQIVND (reference sequence). The junction had 12 bases not matched to a gene; V was cut back by 2 bases and J by 5 bases.

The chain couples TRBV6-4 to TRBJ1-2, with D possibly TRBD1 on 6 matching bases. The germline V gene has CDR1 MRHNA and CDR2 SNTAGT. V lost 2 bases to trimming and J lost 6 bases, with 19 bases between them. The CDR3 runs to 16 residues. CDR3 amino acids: CASSDIGTPFPDGYTF. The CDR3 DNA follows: TGTGCCAGCAGTGACATCGGGACACCTTTCCCAGATGGCTACACCTTC.

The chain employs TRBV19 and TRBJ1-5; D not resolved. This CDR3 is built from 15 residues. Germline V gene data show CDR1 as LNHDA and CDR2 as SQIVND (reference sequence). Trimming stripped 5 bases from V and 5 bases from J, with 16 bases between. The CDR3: CASSPRRSVDQPQHF. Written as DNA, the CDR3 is TGTGCCAGTAGTCCCCGAAGGAGTGTCGATCAGCCCCAGCATTTT.

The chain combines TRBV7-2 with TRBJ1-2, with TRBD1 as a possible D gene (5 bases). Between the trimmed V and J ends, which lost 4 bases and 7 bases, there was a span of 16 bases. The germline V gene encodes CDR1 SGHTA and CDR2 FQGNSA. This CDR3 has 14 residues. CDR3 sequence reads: CASSSAGTFFGYTF. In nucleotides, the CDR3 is TGTGCCAGCAGCTCTGCCGGGACCTTTTTTGGCTACACCTTC.